This T cell receptor (beta chain) is from a study of cytomegalovirus exposure and HLA in healthy donors. Study-wide points: HLA-A and HLA-B allele assignments for most subjects were reportedly predicted accurately using TCR beta sequences. Later analysis reportedly placed an Asian-associated ancestry cluster below the roughly 680-donor mean in N-insertions.

The CDR3 has 15 amino acids. The J segment lost 0 bases and the V segment lost 9 bases, leaving 10 bases of the junction unmatched. The germline CDR1 and CDR2 sequences are MNHNS and SASEGT. It was with 60 Vbeta and 13 Jbeta primers that the PCR ran. The protocol was immunoSEQ multiplex PCR, while the TCRdb copy is restricted to in-frame clones and leaves out a portion. Of some 180,000 clones in the sample, around 78% are singletons; the top ten hold around 1.9%. As concerns this clone: Antigen unknown.

Source material: PBMCs. The receptor was derived from a young man in good health and CMV-seronegative. The gene calls are TRBV6-1 and TRBJ1-1, with 7 bases fitting TRBD1. CDR3 in amino acids: CASRTGHGVNTEAFF. As DNA, the CDR3 is TGTGCCAGTAGGACAGGCCATGGGGTGAACACTGAAGCTTTCTTT.